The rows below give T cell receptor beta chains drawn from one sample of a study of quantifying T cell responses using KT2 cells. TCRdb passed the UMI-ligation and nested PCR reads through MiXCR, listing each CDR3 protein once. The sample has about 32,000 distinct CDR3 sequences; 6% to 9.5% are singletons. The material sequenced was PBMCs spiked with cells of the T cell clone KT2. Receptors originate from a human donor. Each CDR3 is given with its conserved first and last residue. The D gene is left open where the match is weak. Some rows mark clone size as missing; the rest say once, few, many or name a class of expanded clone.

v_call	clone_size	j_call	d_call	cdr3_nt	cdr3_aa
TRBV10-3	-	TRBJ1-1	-	TGTGCCATCAGTGGCCGCCTAGGGTCATCGGAAGCTTTCTTT	CAISGRLGSSEAFF
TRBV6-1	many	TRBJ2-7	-	TGTGCCAGCAGTGAAGCGTGGCAGTCCTCCTACGAGCAGTACTTC	CASSEAWQSSYEQYF
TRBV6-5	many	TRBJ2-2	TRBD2	TGTGCCAGCAGTCACGCTCCCGGGGTAGCGGGCCACACCGGGGAGCTGTTTTTT	CASSHAPGVAGHTGELFF
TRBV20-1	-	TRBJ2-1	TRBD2	TGCAGTGCTAGAGGAGGCGGGGGGGCCATTTGGTCGAATGAGCAGTTCTTC	CSARGGGGAIWSNEQFF
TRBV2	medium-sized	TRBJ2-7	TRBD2	TGTGCCAGCAGTGCAGCGGGGGATACCTACGAGCAGTACTTC	CASSAAGDTYEQYF
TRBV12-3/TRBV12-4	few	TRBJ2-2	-	TGTGCCACCCTGCCGGACGGGATGAACACCGGGGAGCTGTTTTTT	CATLPDGMNTGELFF
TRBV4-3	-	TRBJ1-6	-	TGCGCCAGCAGCCCGGCAATCTTCCCGAATAATTCACCCCTCCACTTT	CASSPAIFPNNSPLHF
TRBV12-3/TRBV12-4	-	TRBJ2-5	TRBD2	TGTGCCAGCTCCCGGGGGGGCGCAGGGACCCAGTACTTC	CASSRGGAGTQYF
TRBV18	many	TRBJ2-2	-	TGTGCCAGCTCACTCGCCTCGGAGAACACCGGGGAGCTGTTTTTT	CASSLASENTGELFF
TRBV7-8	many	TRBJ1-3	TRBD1	TGTGCCAGCAGCTTAAATGGCCAGGGGGCTGGAAACACCATATATTTT	CASSLNGQGAGNTIYF